This TCR beta chain was retrieved from a study of OX40 agonist ivuxolimab in advanced cancers. Data came from immunoSEQ multiplex PCR; TCRdb stores just in-frame clones and leaves some out. The table includes 74,000 or so clones, approximately 85% detected once. This clone was seen just once. This sample comprised CD4+ or CD8+ T cells sorted from blood, obtained in a trial of the OX40 agonist ivuxolimab. This sequence was found in an adult with an advanced solid tumor such as melanoma, head and neck, liver or kidney cancer.

This CDR3 reads CASSQEEYTMEAFF. CDR3 nucleotide sequence: TGCGCCAGCAGCCAAGAGGAATATACCATGGAAGCTTTCTTT. The V and J genes are TRBV4-1 and TRBJ1-1, with D uncertain. The CDR3 runs 14 residues. The V end was cut by 0 bases, the J end by 8 bases, with 13 bases between. From germline, CDR1 is MGHRA and CDR2 YSYEKL.